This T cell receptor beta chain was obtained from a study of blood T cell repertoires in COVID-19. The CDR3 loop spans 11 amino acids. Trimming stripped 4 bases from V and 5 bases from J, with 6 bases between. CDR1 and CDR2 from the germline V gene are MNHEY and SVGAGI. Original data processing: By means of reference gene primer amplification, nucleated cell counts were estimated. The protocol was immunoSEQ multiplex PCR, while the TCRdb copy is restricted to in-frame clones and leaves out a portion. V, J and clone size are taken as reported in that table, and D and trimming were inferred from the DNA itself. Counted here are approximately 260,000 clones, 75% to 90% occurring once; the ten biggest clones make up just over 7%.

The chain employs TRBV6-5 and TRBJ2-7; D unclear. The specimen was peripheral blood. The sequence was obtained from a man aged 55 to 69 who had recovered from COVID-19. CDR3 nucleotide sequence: TGTGCCAGCAGTTCGACAAACGAGCAGTACGTC. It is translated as CASSSTNEQYV.